Each of the 9 T cell receptor beta chains below was sequenced from the same sample in a study of blood T cell repertoires in COVID-19. Using immunoSEQ multiplex PCR, the repertoire was profiled, and TCRdb retains in-frame clones only, with some absent. The table shows approximately 44,000 clones, with more than 70% occurring only once. Specimen: peripheral blood. These receptors came from a woman of 80 years or more with acute or convalescent COVID-19.

V usage is TRBV3-1 (or the pseudogene TRBV3-2) and J usage is TRBJ1-1, with D unclear. Trimming stripped 1 base from V and 4 bases from J, with 7 bases between. The CDR3 spans 13 residues. Per the germline V gene, CDR1 is LGHDT and CDR2 is YNNKEL (reference sequence). DNA of the CDR3: TGTGCCAGCAGCCAAGGGGCCGGCACTGAAGCTTTCTTT. Protein: CASSQGAGTEAFF.

The chain combines TRBV15 with TRBJ1-5; 9 nucleotides agree with TRBD1. This CDR3 is built from 15 residues. The V gene end was trimmed by 3 bases and the J gene end by 8 bases; junction bases not matched to a gene: 8. Germline V lookup: CDR1 LNHNV, CDR2 YYDKDF (reference sequence). CDR3 protein: CATSRPGDRDEPQHF. The CDR3 bases are TGTGCCACCAGCAGGCCGGGGGACAGGGATGAGCCCCAGCATTTT.

V gene TRBV3-1 (or the pseudogene TRBV3-2) combines with J gene TRBJ2-7; D not resolved. V was pared by 1 base and J by 0 bases, with 7 bases between. CDR3 length: 14 amino acids. Germline V gene lookup returns CDR1 LGHDT and CDR2 YNNKEL (reference sequence). CDR3 loop: CASSQVQSSYEQYF. The CDR3, as DNA: TGTGCCAGCAGCCAAGTCCAATCCTCCTACGAGCAGTACTTC.

V is TRBV2 and J is TRBJ2-1; 8 bases match TRBD2. The CDR3 totals 17 residues. Germline V CDR1 and CDR2: SNHLY, FYNNEI. Trimming at V came to 8 bases and at J to 8 bases, leaving 20 bases not matched to a gene. The chain's CDR3 is CASSGWGGGTEVDEQFF. Here the CDR3 DNA reads TGTGCCAGCTCAGGTTGGGGCGGGGGGACCGAGGTGGATGAGCAGTTCTTC. Using reference TRBV2 and TRBJ2-1 for the parts outside the CDR3, the full variable domain is EPEVTQTPSHQVTQMGQEVILRCVPISNHLYFYWYRQILGQKVEFLVSFYNNEISEKSEIFDDQFSVERPDGSNFTLKIRSTKLEDSAMYFCASSGWGGGTEVDEQFFGPGTRLTVL.

This clone was seen only a few times. The J gene is TRBJ1-3, the V gene TRBV28; no definite D call. Germline CDR1 is MDHEN and CDR2 is SYDVKM. This CDR3 has 13 residues. The ends were cut back, 4 bases at V and 5 bases at J, with 9 bases in the middle. CDR3 in amino acids: CASSSVPRNTIYF. The DNA of the CDR3 is TGTGCCAGCAGTTCAGTACCCCGAAACACCATATATTTT.

In its sample, this clone was seen once. The V and J genes are TRBV7-2 and TRBJ1-4; TRBD1 might be the D (5 bases). Germline V gives CDR1 SGHTA, CDR2 FQGNSA. The V gene lost 5 bases and the J gene lost 8 bases, with 21 bases spanning the gap. The CDR3 spans 16 residues. CDR3 nucleotides: TGTGCCAGCAGCCCAAGGGGCCGACTGGAGGGCGAAAAACTGTTTTTT. This encodes CASSPRGRLEGEKLFF.

The chain has TRBV7-6 and TRBJ2-7; 11 nucleotides line up with TRBD1. Trimming removed 0 bases from V and 7 bases from J; junction bases left unmatched: 11. The germline CDR1 and CDR2 sequences are SGHVS and FNYEAQ. CDR3 size: 17 residues. The CDR3 is CASSLAEGTGGVLEQYV. The CDR3 DNA reads as TGTGCCAGCAGCTTAGCTGAGGGGACAGGGGGGGTGCTGGAGCAGTACGTC.

The chain has TRBV6-4 and TRBJ2-1; D unclear. CDR1 is MRHNA, CDR2 SNTAGT, per germline. The CDR3 length is 11 residues. V lost 5 bases to trimming and J lost 8 bases, with 7 bases between them. Here the CDR3 DNA reads TGTGCCAGCAGTATGGGCGATGAGCAGTTCTTC. Translated: CASSMGDEQFF.

This clone was picked up one time. The CDR3 is CASLPDRGTGANVLTF. The CDR3 nucleotides read TGTGCCAGCCTCCCGGACAGGGGGACTGGGGCCAACGTCCTGACTTTC. The chain recombines TRBV2 with TRBJ2-6; TRBD1 matches at 10 bases. The length of the CDR3 is 16 residues. In germline, CDR1 is SNHLY, CDR2 FYNNEI. V was pared by 8 bases and J by 2 bases, with 6 bases of the junction left unmatched.